Detailed here is one T cell receptor beta chain. The source of the sample is a study of blood T cell repertoires in COVID-19. Sequencing used immunoSEQ multiplex PCR; TCRdb keeps in-frame clones, though not all of them. The sample holds a few hundred thousand clones, around 82% seen once. Germline V gene lookup returns CDR1 SGHTA and CDR2 FQGNSA. The CDR3 is made up of 13 amino acids. Trimming cost V 4 bases and J 7 bases, with 13 bases left between them. The J gene is TRBJ1-2, the V gene TRBV7-2; D gene unclear. The TCR comes from a man aged 45-60 years who had recovered from COVID-19. Input material: PBMCs or T cells enriched from blood (not recorded which). The CDR3 sequence is CASSSGIPSGYTF. The CDR3 region has the DNA TGTGCCAGCAGCTCGGGGATCCCCTCTGGCTACACCTTC.